The next 30 T cell receptor beta chains were all read from a single sample in a study of T cell repertoires in cytomegalovirus infection. Using its own MiXCR run on the reads, TCRdb lists one record per CDR3 protein. This table holds roughly 320,000 distinct CDR3 sequences, around 9.1% found once. Sequenced material: PBMCs. The receptors were gathered from a human donor in good health (CMV status not recorded). Some clones in this sample may be carry-over from other donors' samples.

The chain combines TRBV5-1 with TRBJ2-2, with D perhaps matching TRBD2 (7 bases). V shed 0 bases and J shed 0 bases, with 12 bases lying between them. There are 17 residues in the CDR3. Germline CDR1 and CDR2: SGHRS and YFSETQ. In nucleotides, the CDR3 is TGCGCCAGCAGCTTGGCGGCGGGGGCCGCGAACACCGGGGAGCTGTTTTTT. As protein: CASSLAAGAANTGELFF.

The J gene is TRBJ2-3, the V gene TRBV20-1; D might be TRBD2 (7 bases). Per the germline V gene, CDR1 is DFQATT and CDR2 is SNEGSKA (reference sequence). Trimming shortened V by 6 bases and J by 3 bases, and 16 bases separated the two germline ends. This CDR3 region has 14 residues. The CDR3 DNA reads TGCAGTGCCCCATTGGCGGGGGCAACAGATACGCAGTATTTT. Amino acids: CSAPLAGATDTQYF.

In its sample, this clonotype was seen a few times. The V gene is TRBV29-1, the J gene TRBJ2-7; D gene ambiguous. CDR1 SQVTM and CDR2 ANQGSEA come from the germline V gene. CDR3 length equals 12 residues. V lost 1 base and J 1 base, leaving 5 bases between the germline ends. Here the CDR3 DNA reads TGCAGCGTTGAAGGGCATTCCTACGAGCAGTACTTC. It translates to CSVEGHSYEQYF.

There are many counts of this clonotype. The rearrangement links TRBV7-9 to TRBJ2-2; 8 bases match TRBD2. The germline CDR1 and CDR2 sequences are SEHNR and FQNEAQ (reference sequence). The CDR3 runs to 14 residues. Losses at the gene ends were 5 bases for V and 7 bases for J; bases not matched to a gene: 6. Here the CDR3 reads CASSPGGLGGELFF. CDR3 nucleotide sequence: TGTGCCAGCAGCCCGGGGGGGCTGGGCGGGGAGCTGTTTTTT.

In this sample, this clonotype turned up many times. The chain joins TRBV10-3 to TRBJ1-1; no reliable D call. The CDR3 extends over 14 amino acids. The ends were cut back, 6 bases at V and 1 base at J, with 12 bases in the middle. The germline CDR1 and CDR2 sequences are ENHRY and SYGVKD. CDR3 sequence (DNA): TGTGCCATCAGGAAAATAGACGGGAACACTGAAGCTTTCTTT. Residues: CAIRKIDGNTEAFF.

This clonotype was counted at least ten times. The chain carries TRBV20-1 and TRBJ1-5; D not resolved. Germline lookup yields CDR1 DFQATT and CDR2 SNEGSKA (reference sequence). V dropped 0 bases and J dropped 4 bases, with 16 bases sitting between them. This CDR3 spans 16 amino acids. This CDR3 reads CSARDLGVGVNQPQHF. CDR3 bases: TGCAGTGCTAGAGATCTTGGGGTTGGGGTGAATCAGCCCCAGCATTTT.

Ten or more counts support this clonotype. The genes are TRBV18 and TRBJ2-4, with D hard to call. Trimming pared 4 bases from V and 7 bases from J, leaving 11 bases between. The V gene's germline CDR1 is KGHSH and CDR2 LQKENI. The CDR3 spans 13 residues. The CDR3 loop is CASSLTAENIQYF. The DNA of the CDR3 is TGTGCCAGCTCACTTACCGCGGAGAACATTCAGTACTTC. The full variable domain, with the rest looked up from reference TRBV18 and TRBJ2-4, is NAGVMQNPRHLVRRRGQEARLRCSPMKGHSHVYWYRQLPEEGLKFMVYLQKENIIDESGMPKERFSAEFPKEGPSILRIQQVVRGDSAAYFCASSLTAENIQYFGAGTRLSVL.

This clonotype has just a few counts. V gene TRBV20-1 combines with J gene TRBJ2-3; D call uncertain. V dropped 7 bases and J dropped 1 base, with 9 bases sitting between them. This CDR3 region has 12 residues. The germline CDR1 and CDR2 sequences are DFQATT and SNEGSKA (reference sequence). The CDR3 reads CSVLRGTDTQYF. The CDR3 DNA reads as TGCAGTGTCCTACGAGGCACAGATACGCAGTATTTT.

CDR3: CASSLGQGETYEQYF. The CDR3, as DNA: TGTGCCAGCAGCTTAGGCCAGGGGGAAACCTACGAGCAGTACTTC. The chain couples TRBV13 to TRBJ2-7; 7 nucleotides agree with TRBD1. CDR3 length equals 15 residues. Trimming cost V 0 bases and J 2 bases; bases outside gene matches: 4. CDR1 and CDR2 (germline): PRHDT, FYEKMQ (reference sequence).

This clonotype was seen ten or more times. J is TRBJ1-4 and V is TRBV12-3 or TRBV12-4, with D possibly TRBD1 on 5 matching bases. With 2 bases removed from V and 2 bases from J, the gap between germline ends came to 15 bases. The CDR3 extends over 17 amino acids. The CDR3 loop reads CASSLRQPMGTNEKLFF. CDR3 DNA sequence: TGTGCCAGCAGTTTACGACAGCCAATGGGTACTAATGAAAAACTGTTTTTT.

This clonotype was detected many times. The gene calls are TRBV28 and TRBJ2-1, with TRBD2 matching over 9 bases. Germline lookup yields CDR1 MDHEN and CDR2 SYDVKM. Unmatched junction bases numbered 3, after V lost 3 bases and J lost 12 bases. The CDR3 is made up of 12 amino acids. CDR3 protein: CASSFLAGTQFF. CDR3 coding DNA: TGTGCCAGCAGTTTCCTAGCGGGGACGCAGTTCTTC. Using reference TRBV28 and TRBJ2-1 for the parts outside the CDR3, the full variable domain is DVKVTQSSRYLVKRTGEKVFLECVQDMDHENMFWYRQDPGLGLRLIYFSYDVKMKEKGDIPEGYSVSREKKERFSLILESASTNQTSMYLCASSFLAGTQFFGPGTRLTVL.

This chain links TRBV5-5 with TRBJ2-7, with 10 bases that match TRBD1. The CDR3 runs to 14 residues. V trimming: 4 bases; J trimming: 6 bases; junction bases outside the gene matches: 7. CDR1 is SGHKS, CDR2 YYEKEE, per germline (reference sequence). The CDR3 protein is CASSPGQGLLEQYF. The CDR3 DNA reads TGTGCCAGCAGCCCGGGACAGGGGCTCCTCGAGCAGTACTTC.

The table lists this clonotype with a few counts. The chain employs TRBV12-3 or TRBV12-4 and TRBJ1-5, with D hard to call. This CDR3 contains 16 residues. V was trimmed by 3 bases and J by 0 bases, leaving 12 bases between them. CDR3 nucleotide sequence: TGTGCCAGCAGTTTTGGTGGGGTCCTTAGCAATCAGCCCCAGCATTTT. Amino acids: CASSFGGVLSNQPQHF.

In this sample, this clonotype turned up many times. This rearrangement joins TRBV29-1 to TRBJ2-1; the D gene is possibly TRBD2 (7 bases). CDR1 SQVTM and CDR2 ANQGSEA come from the germline V gene. V was pared by 0 bases and J by 7 bases, with 16 bases between. This CDR3 region has 15 residues. The CDR3 sequence is CSVEDRGGAWNEQFF. The CDR3 coding sequence is TGCAGCGTTGAAGATCGCGGGGGCGCTTGGAATGAGCAGTTCTTC.

This clonotype was seen only a few times. The rearrangement uses TRBV5-1 and TRBJ1-1, with D uncertain. Per germline, CDR1 SGHRS and CDR2 YFSETQ. Trimming cost V 2 bases and J 0 bases, with 8 bases left between them. There are 14 residues in the CDR3. The CDR3 DNA follows: TGCGCCAGCAGCTTAACGACGGTGAACACTGAAGCTTTCTTT. The encoded protein is CASSLTTVNTEAFF.

This rearrangement joins TRBV27 to TRBJ2-3, with 13 bases lining up with TRBD2. CDR1 is MNHEY, CDR2 SMNVEV, per germline (reference sequence). The V and J ends lost 5 bases and 8 bases, in that order; junction bases with no gene match: 10. CDR3 length: 16 residues. The CDR3 sequence is CASSPGLAGAFGTQYF. CDR3 DNA: TGTGCCAGCAGTCCAGGACTAGCGGGGGCCTTCGGTACGCAGTATTTT.

This clonotype was recorded many times. The chain carries TRBV20-1 and TRBJ1-2; perhaps TRBD1 as D (5 bases). There are 14 residues in the CDR3. V lost 0 bases and J lost 2, with 10 bases in between. CDR1 is DFQATT and CDR2 is SNEGSKA in the germline V gene (reference sequence). DNA of the CDR3: TGCAGTGCTAGAGAGCAGGGACGGAACTATGGCTACACCTTC. Translation gives CSAREQGRNYGYTF.

A remark on this clonotype: A much more abundant neighbour one base away suggests this may be a read error. V and J are TRBV19 and TRBJ2-5; a weak D match, TRBD1 (5 bases). The V end was cut by 5 bases, the J end by 6 bases, with 16 bases between. CDR3 length: 14 residues. Germline CDR1 LNHDA, CDR2 SQIVND (reference sequence). The CDR3, as DNA: TGTGCCAGTAGTGTCCAGGGAAAGGAGCAGACCCAGTACTTC. Its protein is CASSVQGKEQTQYF.

This clonotype was recorded at least ten times. This chain connects TRBV7-2 to TRBJ2-5; D is ambiguous. The CDR3 extends over 14 amino acids. V dropped 5 bases and J dropped 0 bases, with 10 bases sitting between them. The germline V gene encodes CDR1 SGHTA and CDR2 FQGNSA. The CDR3 sequence: CASSQQRYQETQYF. The DNA for the CDR3 is TGTGCCAGCAGCCAACAGCGATACCAAGAGACCCAGTACTTC.

This clonotype was seen repeatedly, ten times or more. The chain joins TRBV5-6 to TRBJ2-1, with 13 bases fitting TRBD2. From germline, CDR1 is SGHDT and CDR2 YYEEEE. The CDR3 is 17 residues long. V dropped 5 bases and J dropped 5; count of bases not matched to a gene: 10. CDR3 residues: CASREGLAGSGNNEQFF. CDR3 DNA sequence: TGTGCCAGCAGGGAGGGACTAGCGGGGAGTGGAAACAATGAGCAGTTCTTC.

This clonotype was found many times. The V call is TRBV9, the J call TRBJ2-1; the D gene is possibly TRBD2 (5 bases). CDR3 size: 15 residues. Germline loops: CDR1 SGDLS, CDR2 YYNGEE. The germline V and J ends were trimmed by 0 bases and 6 bases, with 13 bases remaining between them. In DNA form, the CDR3 reads TGTGCCAGCAGCGTAGGTGTCGGGGTATTCAATGAGCAGTTCTTC. It is translated as CASSVGVGVFNEQFF. Combining the CDR3 with reference TRBV9 and TRBJ2-1 gives the whole variable domain DSGVTQTPKHLITATGQRVTLRCSPRSGDLSVYWYQQSLDQGLQFLIQYYNGEERAKGNILERFSAQQFPDLHSELNLSSLELGDSALYFCASSVGVGVFNEQFFGPGTRLTVL.

The chain uses TRBV12-3 or TRBV12-4 and TRBJ1-4, with D perhaps matching TRBD1 (5 bases). This CDR3 contains 15 residues. Trimming pared 5 bases from V and 1 base from J, leaving 11 bases between. The CDR3 region has the DNA TGTGCCAGCAGTCGGGCCGGGGGAACTAATGAAAAACTGTTTTTT. Translation gives CASSRAGGTNEKLFF.

The table lists this clonotype with many counts. The CDR3 DNA reads as TGTGCCAGCAGTTACTCGGGGTTGAACACTGAAGCTTTCTTT. Residues: CASSYSGLNTEAFF. The rearrangement uses TRBV6-2 or TRBV6-3 and TRBJ1-1; D gene ambiguous. Germline CDR1 MNHEY, CDR2 SVGEGT. The CDR3 is 14 amino acids. Deletions cut 0 bases from V and 0 bases from J, with 5 bases between.

This clonotype occurred many times. This chain uses TRBV6-1 with TRBJ2-1; 8 positions match TRBD2. V lost 5 bases to trimming and J lost 7 bases; unmatched junction nucleotides: 4. This CDR3 has 13 residues. From germline, CDR1 is MNHNS and CDR2 SASEGT. CDR3 sequence: CASSPGGANEQFF. The CDR3 DNA sequence: TGTGCCAGCAGTCCCGGGGGGGCAAATGAGCAGTTCTTC.

The chain couples TRBV27 to TRBJ2-5, with 8 bases identical to TRBD1. With V trimmed by 9 bases and J by 5 bases, 5 bases remained unmatched. The CDR3 is made up of 12 amino acids. Germline V gives CDR1 MNHEY, CDR2 SMNVEV (reference sequence). The CDR3 nucleotides are TGTGCCAGTGGACAGGGCCTCGAGACCCAGTACTTC. It yields the protein CASGQGLETQYF.

The gene calls are TRBV28 and TRBJ2-7; 10 bases map to TRBD1. From germline, CDR1 is MDHEN and CDR2 SYDVKM. CDR3 length: 13 amino acids. V was pared by 10 bases and J by 5 bases, with 8 bases of the junction left unmatched. CDR3 amino acids: CAISRDRGNEQYV. The DNA for the CDR3 is TGTGCCATCTCCCGGGACAGGGGCAACGAGCAGTACGTC.

At least ten counts were recorded for this clonotype. The V and J genes are TRBV7-6 and TRBJ2-7; TRBD1 matches at 7 bases. Per the germline V gene, CDR1 is SGHVS and CDR2 is FNYEAQ. The junction had 7 bases not matched to a gene; V was cut back by 5 bases and J by 3 bases. The CDR3 loop spans 14 amino acids. The CDR3 region has the DNA TGTGCCAGCAGCAACCTTGGACAGGTCTACGAGCAGTACGTC. This translates into CASSNLGQVYEQYV.

This clonotype has ten or more counts. This chain connects TRBV7-8 to TRBJ1-6, with D perhaps matching TRBD1 (6 bases). With 4 bases removed from V and 10 bases from J, the gap between germline ends came to 14 bases. The CDR3 covers 14 residues. Germline CDR1 is SGHVS and CDR2 is FQNEAQ. CDR3 amino acids: CASSSRAQGSPLHF. CDR3 nucleotide sequence: TGTGCCAGCAGCTCCCGGGCCCAGGGGTCACCCCTCCACTTT. The full variable domain, in which reference TRBV7-8 and TRBJ1-6 provide the parts outside the CDR3, is GAGVSQSPRYKVAKRGQDVALRCDPISGHVSLFWYQQALGQGPEFLTYFQNEAQLDKSGLPSDRFFAERPEGSVSTLKIQRTQQEDSAVYLCASSSRAQGSPLHFGNGTRLTVT.

This clonotype was seen at least ten times. The junction and the germline gene differ at one end; a read error may be behind it. The rearrangement uses TRBV7-6 and TRBJ2-5; no reliable D call. The CDR3 has 13 amino acids. Germline loops: CDR1 SGHVS, CDR2 FNYEAQ. CDR3 DNA sequence: TGTGCTAGCAGCCTTGAAGTACAAGAGACCCAGTACTTC. It specifies CASSLEVQETQYF.

The table lists this clonotype with many counts. The chain joins TRBV20-1 to TRBJ2-2; 9 positions match TRBD2. CDR1 is DFQATT and CDR2 is SNEGSKA in the germline V gene (reference sequence). V was pared by 0 bases and J by 2 bases, with 4 bases of the junction left unmatched. The CDR3 totals 16 residues. CDR3 DNA: TGCAGTGCTAGAGATATGGGACTAGCCAACACCGGGGAGCTGTTTTTT. Protein product: CSARDMGLANTGELFF.